This entry lists 22 T cell receptor beta chains sequenced from one sample in a study of regulatory T cells in long-lasting Graves disease. Time point: persistent/refractory GD, antithyroid drugs over 5 years with positive TRAb. Extracted PBMC RNA gave rise to the TCR library. Arm-PCR of CDR3 regions and iRepertoire HTBI primers were used to build TCR beta libraries. TCRdb reprocessed the multiplex PCR reads with MiXCR, giving one entry per CDR3 protein. This sample has 360,000 or so distinct CDR3 sequences, with roughly 25% found just once. This sample comprised peripheral blood mononuclear cells (PBMCs), obtained when the disease was refractory, from a patient treated with antithyroid drugs. The receptors originated from a woman aged 35 to 49 with Graves disease.

This clonotype was counted ten times or more. The gene calls are TRBV25-1 and TRBJ1-2; D ambiguous. The CDR3 loop spans 14 amino acids. The V gene lost 5 bases and the J gene lost 6 bases, with 16 bases spanning the gap. Germline loops: CDR1 MGHDK, CDR2 SYGVNS. CDR3 nucleotides: TGTGCCAGCAGTCTGAGGACCTTCACGGATGGCTACACCTTC. Translating gives CASSLRTFTDGYTF.

This clonotype was found a few times. This clone may be a read error of a much larger clone one base away. Because the CDR3 is missing its conserved closing phenylalanine or tryptophan, this is likely a read error. The chain is built from TRBV20-1 and TRBJ1-4; tentatively, D is TRBD1 (5 bases). Trimming stripped 5 bases from V and 8 bases from J, with 18 bases between. CDR3 length: 14 amino acids. Germline V gene data show CDR1 as DFQATT and CDR2 as SNEGSKA (reference sequence). CDR3 DNA sequence: TGCAGTGCTGTCGCCTCGGGGCAAGTAGAAAAACTGTTTCTT. Translation: CSAVASGQVEKLFL.

The J gene is TRBJ1-4, the V gene TRBV5-1; D remains ambiguous. Germline-derived CDR1 and CDR2 are SGHRS and YFSETQ. The V gene lost 5 bases and the J gene lost 6 bases, with 20 bases spanning the gap. This CDR3 is built from 16 residues. In DNA form, the CDR3 reads TGCGCCAGCAGACGCCCGTGTAGGACCTGCCATGAAAAACTGTTTTTT. It specifies CASRRPCRTCHEKLFF.

The chain employs TRBV10-2 and TRBJ2-5; a possible D gene is TRBD2 (7 bases). Germline-derived CDR1 and CDR2 are WSHSY and SAAADI. V lost 7 bases to trimming and J lost 4 bases, with 19 bases between them. This CDR3 is built from 15 residues. The CDR3 spells CASNEFPGEGETQYF. The CDR3 DNA is TGCGCCAGCAACGAGTTCCCAGGGGAGGGAGAGACCCAGTACTTC.

This chain links TRBV12-3 or TRBV12-4 with TRBJ2-3; D is undetermined. This CDR3 contains 15 residues. Trimming removed 4 bases at V and 3 bases at J, with 14 bases between. The CDR3 DNA reads as TGTGCCAGCAGTTCCTCGTTGTCCCCGACAGATACGCAGTATTTT. It codes for CASSSSLSPTDTQYF.

This clonotype was counted many times. The chain recombines TRBV29-1 with TRBJ2-5; D possibly matches TRBD1 or TRBD2 (5 bases each). V lost 2 bases, J lost 7 bases, and 11 bases lay in between. Germline lookup yields CDR1 SQVTM and CDR2 ANQGSEA. The CDR3 loop spans 12 amino acids. The CDR3, as DNA: TGCAGCGTTGAAAGAGGGGATGTGACCCAGTACTTC. Its protein is CSVERGDVTQYF.

This clonotype was recorded at least ten times. V is TRBV3-1 and J is TRBJ1-4; D is ambiguous. Between the trimmed V and J ends, which lost 0 bases and 8 bases, there was a span of 10 bases. The CDR3 has 14 residues. The V gene's germline CDR1 is LGHDT and CDR2 YNNKEL (reference sequence). The CDR3, as DNA: TGTGCCAGCAGCCAAGAGGCAGGAGGGGAAAAACTGTTTTTT. Translation: CASSQEAGGEKLFF.

This clonotype has a count of ten or more. This chain links TRBV2 with TRBJ2-2; 7 positions agree with TRBD2. The CDR3 has 18 amino acids. Trimming took 1 base from V and 5 from J; bases not matched to a gene: 13. CDR1 and CDR2 from the germline V gene are SNHLY and FYNNEI. The CDR3 sequence: CASSEDQTSAAGTGELFF. For the CDR3, the DNA is TGTGCCAGCAGTGAAGATCAAACTAGCGCGGCGGGGACCGGGGAGCTGTTTTTT. Full variable domain (missing parts from reference TRBV2 and TRBJ2-2): EPEVTQTPSHQVTQMGQEVILRCVPISNHLYFYWYRQILGQKVEFLVSFYNNEISEKSEIFDDQFSVERPDGSNFTLKIRSTKLEDSAMYFCASSEDQTSAAGTGELFFGEGSRLTVL.

V and J are TRBV29-1 and TRBJ1-1; D not resolved. In germline, CDR1 is SQVTM, CDR2 ANQGSEA. The CDR3 extends over 12 amino acids. CDR3 region: CGATWAYTEAFF. DNA of the CDR3: TGCGGCGCTACTTGGGCCTACACTGAAGCTTTCTTT.

The V and J genes are TRBV20-1 and TRBJ2-2; no clear D. V lost 6 bases, J lost 5 bases, and 16 bases lay in between. Germline V gives CDR1 DFQATT, CDR2 SNEGSKA (reference sequence). The CDR3 consists of 14 residues. CDR3 coding DNA: TGCAGTGCCAGGCCTGGCCCGCGGACCGGGGAGCTGTTTTTT. Translation: CSARPGPRTGELFF.

The chain is built from TRBV10-3 and TRBJ1-6, with D unresolved. The CDR3 runs 14 residues. V shed 5 bases and J shed 7 bases, with 12 bases lying between them. Germline CDR1 ENHRY, CDR2 SYGVKD. This chain's CDR3 is CAISPLAENSPLHF. Written as DNA, the CDR3 is TGTGCCATCAGTCCCCTCGCGGAGAATTCACCCCTCCACTTT.

V and J are TRBV20-1 and TRBJ1-6; a weak D match, TRBD1 (5 bases). V dropped 0 bases and J dropped 0 bases, with 12 bases sitting between them. Germline V CDR1 and CDR2: DFQATT, SNEGSKA (reference sequence). The CDR3 spans 17 residues. For the CDR3, the DNA is TGCAGTGCTAGAGATGTCAGGGCGAGCTCCTATAATTCACCCCTCCACTTT. It specifies CSARDVRASSYNSPLHF.

The J gene is TRBJ2-7, the V gene TRBV5-1; no definite D call. The V end was cut by 4 bases, the J end by 9 bases, with 11 bases between. This CDR3 comprises 11 residues. Germline V gene data show CDR1 as SGHRS and CDR2 as YFSETQ. DNA of the CDR3: TGCGCCAGCAGCGACCTCTGGGGGCAGTACTTC. It is translated as CASSDLWGQYF.

This clonotype was found a few times. The chain employs TRBV27 and TRBJ2-7; the match to TRBD2 covers 7 bases. Germline V gene lookup returns CDR1 MNHEY and CDR2 SMNVEV (reference sequence). The CDR3 runs 17 residues. Trimming cost V 3 bases and J 2 bases; bases outside gene matches: 13. In DNA, the CDR3 is TGTGCCAGCAGTTTTTGGGGGGGGGGGACTATCCCCTACGAGCAGTACTTC. Translated: CASSFWGGGTIPYEQYF.

The chain has TRBV6-5 and TRBJ1-1; TRBD1 is a possible D gene (6 bases). From germline, CDR1 is MNHEY and CDR2 SVGAGI. With 0 bases removed from V and 4 bases from J, the gap between germline ends came to 15 bases. The CDR3 has 16 amino acids. The CDR3 bases are TGTGCCAGCAGTTACTCGTTGGTAAGGGGGACCACTGAAGCTTTCTTT. Translated, it gives CASSYSLVRGTTEAFF.

The chain couples TRBV10-2 to TRBJ1-2; 9 nucleotides agree with TRBD1. CDR1 and CDR2 from the germline V gene are WSHSY and SAAADI. This CDR3 contains 14 residues. Losses at the gene ends were 3 bases for V and 8 bases for J; bases not matched to a gene: 7. The CDR3 region is CASSDTGGAYGYTF. The CDR3 nucleotides are TGCGCCAGCAGTGACACAGGGGGCGCTTACGGCTACACCTTC.

This CDR3 is CASLGGFNEQFF. The DNA for the CDR3 is TGTGCCAGCCTTGGAGGATTCAATGAGCAGTTCTTC. This chain joins TRBV2 and TRBJ2-1; D is possibly TRBD2 (5 bases). This CDR3 spans 12 amino acids. V dropped 8 bases and J dropped 6 bases, with 11 bases sitting between them. Germline lookup yields CDR1 SNHLY and CDR2 FYNNEI.

This clonotype came up many times. This CDR3 is CASSSRGRADTIYF. The CDR3 DNA reads as TGTGCCAGCAGCTCCCGGGGGAGGGCCGACACCATATATTTT. The chain couples TRBV7-2 to TRBJ1-3, with D perhaps matching TRBD1 (5 bases). CDR3 size: 14 residues. V was clipped by 4 bases and J by 8 bases, with 15 bases between them. The germline CDR1 and CDR2 sequences are SGHTA and FQGNSA. Filled out from reference TRBV7-2 and TRBJ1-3, the complete variable domain reads GAGVSQSPSNKVTEKGKDVELRCDPISGHTALYWYRQSLGQGLEFLIYFQGNSAPDKSGLPSDRFSAERTGGSVSTLTIQRTQQEDSAVYLCASSSRGRADTIYFGEGSWLTVV.

The chain carries TRBV7-9 and TRBJ2-2; D is perhaps TRBD1 (5 bases). This CDR3 is 17 amino acids long. Germline V gives CDR1 SEHNR, CDR2 FQNEAQ (reference sequence). Deletions cut 3 bases from V and 4 bases from J, with 18 bases between. CDR3 coding DNA: TGTGCCAGCAGCTTCCACGGCCCTCCAGGGCGCACCGGGGAGCTGTTTTTT. Amino acid sequence: CASSFHGPPGRTGELFF. The complete variable domain, with remaining parts taken from reference TRBV7-9 and TRBJ2-2, reads DTGVSQNPRHKITKRGQNVTFRCDPISEHNRLYWYRQTLGQGPEFLTYFQNEAQLEKSRLLSDRFSAERPKGSFSTLEIQRTEQGDSAMYLCASSFHGPPGRTGELFFGEGSRLTVL.

This clonotype showed up many times. V and J are TRBV27 and TRBJ2-5; 11 bases align to TRBD1. After removal of 3 bases from V and 5 bases from J, the junction contained 5 bases not matched to a gene. The CDR3 runs 15 residues. Germline V gene data show CDR1 as MNHEY and CDR2 as SMNVEV (reference sequence). The CDR3 region has the DNA TGTGCCAGCAGTTTGGGGACAGGGGGTTTGGAGACCCAGTACTTC. It translates to CASSLGTGGLETQYF.

This clonotype has ten or more counts. The V gene is TRBV25-1, the J gene TRBJ2-2, with 11 bases that match TRBD2. This CDR3 is built from 16 residues. V lost 5 bases and J lost 7; bases outside the gene matches: 9. Germline CDR1 reads MGHDK; CDR2 reads SYGVNS. The CDR3 region is CASSQIAGGPYGELFF. The CDR3, as DNA: TGTGCCAGCAGTCAGATAGCGGGAGGGCCGTACGGGGAGCTGTTTTTT.

V is TRBV27 and J is TRBJ2-3, with 7 bases lining up with TRBD1. This CDR3 spans 17 amino acids. With V trimmed by 4 bases and J by 2 bases, 12 bases remained unmatched. Germline V CDR1 and CDR2: MNHEY, SMNVEV (reference sequence). CDR3 in amino acids: CASSSGLQGRYTDTQYF. As DNA, the CDR3 is TGTGCCAGCAGTTCAGGCCTACAGGGGAGATACACAGATACGCAGTATTTT.